This T cell receptor (beta chain) was identified in a study of identifying expanded T cells in peripheral blood. Study conclusions and caveats: Approximately two-week clone count variance significantly increased as total template count grew. Technical replicates showed about 1.2 changed clones; two weeks approximately 16; four weeks 19.

The germline CDR1 and CDR2 sequences are SNHLY and FYNNEI. V lost 8 bases, J lost 4 bases, and 5 bases stayed unmatched. The CDR3 length is 14 residues. The protocol was immunoSEQ multiplex PCR, while the TCRdb copy is restricted to in-frame clones and leaves out a portion. The table lists some 96,000 clones, approximately 89% of them singletons, with approximately 6% in the top ten. Collection occurred without any documented infections or immune events in donors. A remark on this clone: Its antigen is still unknown.

The material sequenced was blood. The TCR comes from a person between 18 and 70 years old in good health. V is TRBV2 and J is TRBJ2-3; 11 bases are shared with TRBD2. CDR3 in amino acids: CASVSGGAPDTQYF. The CDR3 DNA reads as TGTGCCAGCGTTAGCGGGGGGGCCCCAGATACGCAGTATTTT.